Presented here are 30 T cell receptor beta chains from one specimen sequenced in a study of cytomegalovirus exposure and HLA in healthy donors. Primers for the PCR totalled 60 Vbeta and 13 Jbeta. Assay: immunoSEQ multiplex PCR; the TCRdb copy retains only in-frame clones and omits some. The sample has a few hundred thousand clones, 80% to 90% seen once. Sample: PBMCs. These receptors came from a man aged 25 to 45 in good health and CMV-seronegative.

The J gene is TRBJ1-3, the V gene TRBV28; 7 bases map to TRBD1. The CDR3 length is 16 residues. Germline CDR1 and CDR2: MDHEN and SYDVKM. The J segment lost 2 bases and the V segment lost 5 bases, leaving 9 bases of the junction unmatched. CDR3 sequence: CASSRQGSWAGNTIYF. DNA for the CDR3: TGTGCCAGCAGTCGACAGGGTTCGTGGGCTGGAAACACCATATATTTT.

The rearrangement links TRBV11-2 to TRBJ1-1; no reliable D call. V dropped 6 bases and J dropped 3 bases, with 8 bases sitting between them. The CDR3 is made up of 12 amino acids. Looked up from germline, CDR1 is SGHAT and CDR2 is FQNNGV. DNA for the CDR3: TGTGCCAGCAGGGCCTCGTACACTGAAGCTTTCTTT. It encodes CASRASYTEAFF.

This clone was seen just once. Within the sample, other DNA sequences also encode this same CDR3. This chain connects TRBV7-3 to TRBJ2-1; 9 positions match TRBD1. J lost 4 bases, V lost 5 bases, and 6 bases had no gene match. CDR1 is SGHTA and CDR2 is FQGTGA in the germline V gene. The CDR3 covers 15 residues. Here the CDR3 reads CASSLGQGIYNEQFF. The DNA of the CDR3 is TGTGCCAGCAGCCTAGGACAGGGGATTTACAATGAGCAGTTCTTC.

The genes are TRBV13 and TRBJ1-3, with D hard to call. This CDR3 region has 11 residues. The V gene's germline CDR1 is PRHDT and CDR2 FYEKMQ (reference sequence). Trimming left V 6 bases short and J 4 bases short, with 4 bases between. CDR3 sequence reads: CASSQGNTIYF. Here the CDR3 DNA reads TGTGCCAGCAGTCAGGGAAACACCATATATTTT.

The genes are TRBV28 and TRBJ2-5, with TRBD2 as a possible D gene (6 bases). The CDR3 sequence is 14 residues long. V lost 6 bases, J lost 2 bases, and 13 bases lay in between. Germline CDR1 MDHEN, CDR2 SYDVKM. The CDR3 region has the DNA TGTGCCAGCAGCCCCCGGGACTCTCAAGAGACCCAGTACTTC. Amino acid sequence: CASSPRDSQETQYF. Based on the CDR3 plus reference TRBV28 and TRBJ2-5, the full variable domain is DVKVTQSSRYLVKRTGEKVFLECVQDMDHENMFWYRQDPGLGLRLIYFSYDVKMKEKGDIPEGYSVSREKKERFSLILESASTNQTSMYLCASSPRDSQETQYFGPGTRLLVL.

The chain combines TRBV29-1 with TRBJ1-2; TRBD1 matches 8 bases. Germline values: CDR1 SQVTM, CDR2 ANQGSEA. J was trimmed by 4 bases and V by 3 bases; bases with no gene match: 7. This CDR3 has 14 residues. CDR3 loop: CSVDNRGSIYGYTF. The CDR3 DNA sequence: TGCAGCGTTGATAACAGGGGGTCTATCTATGGCTACACCTTC.

The V gene is TRBV7-9, the J gene TRBJ1-1, with 10 bases lining up with TRBD1. This CDR3 region has 15 residues. Germline CDR1 is SEHNR and CDR2 is FQNEAQ (reference sequence). Trimming at V came to 5 bases and at J to 0 bases, leaving 3 bases not matched to a gene. The CDR3 here is CASSPGQGVNTEAFF. The CDR3 DNA reads TGTGCCAGCAGCCCAGGACAGGGGGTGAACACTGAAGCTTTCTTT.

For this clone: Other DNA sequences in this specimen translate into the identical CDR3. This sequence joins TRBV28 and TRBJ1-5, with D unclear. This CDR3 region has 13 residues. Trimming took 3 bases from V and 5 from J, leaving 8 bases between them. Germline lookup yields CDR1 MDHEN and CDR2 SYDVKM. The CDR3 reads CASSLPVDQPQHF. The CDR3 DNA reads TGTGCCAGCAGTTTGCCAGTCGATCAGCCCCAGCATTTT.

The rearrangement uses TRBV18 and TRBJ1-4; 7 nucleotides align to TRBD1. J lost 3 bases, V lost 5 bases, and 6 bases had no gene match. The V gene's germline CDR1 is KGHSH and CDR2 LQKENI. The CDR3 covers 15 residues. The CDR3 here is CASSTQGGANEKLFF. In DNA, the CDR3 is TGTGCCAGCTCAACCCAGGGGGGTGCTAATGAAAAACTGTTTTTT.

With regard to this clone: Other DNA sequences of this sample code for an identical CDR3. The V gene is TRBV28, the J gene TRBJ2-7, with D perhaps matching TRBD1 (6 bases). This CDR3 is 13 amino acids long. V lost 5 bases, J lost 4 bases, and 12 bases lay in between. CDR1 and CDR2 from the germline V gene are MDHEN and SYDVKM. The CDR3 protein is CASSLRTDYEQYF. The CDR3 bases are TGTGCCAGCAGTCTCCGGACAGATTACGAGCAGTACTTC. The full variable domain, its missing parts supplied by reference TRBV28 and TRBJ2-7, is DVKVTQSSRYLVKRTGEKVFLECVQDMDHENMFWYRQDPGLGLRLIYFSYDVKMKEKGDIPEGYSVSREKKERFSLILESASTNQTSMYLCASSLRTDYEQYFGPGTRLTVT.

This clone appeared once. V is TRBV2 and J is TRBJ1-2; possible D gene TRBD1, 5 bases. The germline CDR1 and CDR2 sequences are SNHLY and FYNNEI. V lost 2 bases and J lost 2, with 12 bases in between. This CDR3 is 15 amino acids long. CDR3 residues: CASSEIGTVNYGYTF. The DNA for the CDR3 is TGTGCCAGCAGTGAAATAGGGACTGTGAACTATGGCTACACCTTC.

The genes are TRBV5-1 and TRBJ1-4; 7 positions match TRBD1. The CDR3 is 16 amino acids. Germline lookup yields CDR1 SGHRS and CDR2 YFSETQ. The trim removed 4 bases at V and 8 bases at J, leaving 14 bases unmatched. The CDR3 bases are TGCGCCAGCAGCCCCGGTACACAGGGGCTAGGAGAAAAACTGTTTTTT. This translates into CASSPGTQGLGEKLFF.

Points on this clone: Germline is not matched at one junction end, which may reflect a read error. This sequence joins TRBV7-7 and TRBJ2-2; D possibly corresponds to TRBD2 (6 bases). Germline-derived CDR1 and CDR2 are SSHAT and FNYEAQ (reference sequence). The CDR3 is made up of 15 amino acids. This CDR3 reads CASTWGGANTGELFF. The CDR3 DNA reads as TGTGCTAGCACCTGGGGCGGGGCGAACACCGGGGAGCTGTTTTTT.

This chain links TRBV5-1 with TRBJ2-7, with D unclear. The ends were cut back, 3 bases at V and 3 bases at J, with 7 bases in the middle. The V gene's germline CDR1 is SGHRS and CDR2 YFSETQ. This CDR3 is built from 12 residues. CDR3 DNA sequence: TGCGCCAGCAGCTCGGAGTTCTACGAGCAGTACTTC. This codes for CASSSEFYEQYF.

The gene calls are TRBV7-2 and TRBJ2-1; no reliable D call. The CDR3 totals 13 residues. Trimming cost V 4 bases and J 7 bases, with 11 bases left between them. The germline CDR1 and CDR2 sequences are SGHTA and FQGNSA. CDR3 bases: TGTGCCAGCAGCTCTAATTCCCGGAATGAGCAGTTCTTC. Its translation is CASSSNSRNEQFF.

The chain uses TRBV28 and TRBJ2-3; 7 bases are a match to TRBD2. Trimming removed 7 bases from V and 7 bases from J; junction bases left unmatched: 14. Germline V gene lookup returns CDR1 MDHEN and CDR2 SYDVKM. This CDR3 contains 15 residues. This CDR3 reads CASIREAGSSYTQYF. The DNA of the CDR3 is TGTGCCAGCATCCGGGAAGCGGGGTCATCGTATACGCAGTATTTT. The variable domain in full, with the rest retrieved from reference TRBV28 and TRBJ2-3, is DVKVTQSSRYLVKRTGEKVFLECVQDMDHENMFWYRQDPGLGLRLIYFSYDVKMKEKGDIPEGYSVSREKKERFSLILESASTNQTSMYLCASIREAGSSYTQYFGPGTRLTVL.

The chain joins TRBV28 to TRBJ2-1; tentatively, D is TRBD2 (6 bases). V was shortened by 7 bases and J by 7 bases, with 14 bases between the two germline ends. The CDR3 is made up of 13 amino acids. Germline V gives CDR1 MDHEN, CDR2 SYDVKM. CDR3 bases: TGTGCCAGCACCCCAGCGGGCCGGAATGAGCAGTTCTTC. It yields the protein CASTPAGRNEQFF.

The sample holds a few counts of this clone. The chain joins TRBV6-1 to TRBJ2-2; 7 bases align to TRBD2. V gave up 2 bases and J gave up 4 bases; unmatched junction bases: 10. The CDR3 has 17 residues. Germline CDR1 is MNHNS and CDR2 is SASEGT. CDR3 in amino acids: CASSEPGLAVFTGELFF. In nucleotides, the CDR3 is TGTGCCAGCAGTGAACCAGGGCTAGCGGTATTCACCGGGGAGCTGTTTTTT.

The chain joins TRBV4-1 to TRBJ2-3; 9 bases align to TRBD2. The V gene end was trimmed by 3 bases and the J gene end by 5 bases; junction bases not matched to a gene: 9. The germline V gene has CDR1 MGHRA and CDR2 YSYEKL. The CDR3 sequence is 16 residues long. CDR3: CASSQVAGGPGDTQYF. The CDR3 bases are TGCGCCAGCAGCCAGGTCGCGGGGGGGCCTGGAGATACGCAGTATTTT.

The V gene is TRBV29-1, the J gene TRBJ1-1; D perhaps matches TRBD1 (5 bases). V lost 6 bases and J lost 3, with 14 bases in between. The CDR3 spans 13 residues. Germline lookup yields CDR1 SQVTM and CDR2 ANQGSEA. CDR3: CSVAGRGDTEAFF. For the CDR3, the DNA is TGCAGCGTAGCAGGACGGGGGGACACTGAAGCTTTCTTT.

The CDR3 nucleotides read TGTGCCAGCAGTTACTCTCAAAGTAGCTTGGAGACCCAGTACTTC. It yields the protein CASSYSQSSLETQYF. The chain recombines TRBV6-5 with TRBJ2-5; D remains unclear. The CDR3 runs 15 residues. With 0 bases removed from V and 5 bases from J, the gap between germline ends came to 13 bases. Germline V gene lookup returns CDR1 MNHEY and CDR2 SVGAGI.

The V call is TRBV7-9, the J call TRBJ2-5; the D gene is possibly TRBD2 (5 bases). Trimming pared 5 bases from V and 2 bases from J, leaving 9 bases between. CDR3 length equals 13 residues. Germline CDR1 SEHNR, CDR2 FQNEAQ (reference sequence). The CDR3: CASSQDWQETQYF. CDR3 nucleotide sequence: TGTGCCAGCAGCCAGGACTGGCAAGAGACCCAGTACTTC. Complete variable domain (other parts from reference TRBV7-9 and TRBJ2-5): DTGVSQNPRHKITKRGQNVTFRCDPISEHNRLYWYRQTLGQGPEFLTYFQNEAQLEKSRLLSDRFSAERPKGSFSTLEIQRTEQGDSAMYLCASSQDWQETQYFGPGTRLLVL.

V usage is TRBV28 and J usage is TRBJ1-4; TRBD1 aligns across 8 bases. Germline assignment: CDR1 MDHEN and CDR2 SYDVKM. CDR3 size: 14 residues. The V gene end was trimmed by 3 bases and the J gene end by 6 bases; junction bases not matched to a gene: 3. The CDR3 nucleotides are TGTGCCAGCAGTTTTACAGGGGGGGATGAAAAACTGTTTTTT. Translated: CASSFTGGDEKLFF. Using reference TRBV28 and TRBJ1-4 for the parts outside the CDR3, the full variable domain is DVKVTQSSRYLVKRTGEKVFLECVQDMDHENMFWYRQDPGLGLRLIYFSYDVKMKEKGDIPEGYSVSREKKERFSLILESASTNQTSMYLCASSFTGGDEKLFFGSGTQLSVL.

This clone occurred a few times. This chain connects TRBV18 to TRBJ1-2; a possible D gene is TRBD1 (5 bases). Between the trimmed V and J ends, which lost 1 base and 4 bases, there was a span of 10 bases. The CDR3 totals 14 residues. CDR1 is KGHSH, CDR2 LQKENI, per germline. CDR3 nucleotide sequence: TGTGCCAGCTCACCACAGGGGCTCACCTATGGCTACACCTTC. This encodes CASSPQGLTYGYTF.

This chain uses TRBV5-8 with TRBJ2-5, with 7 nucleotides matching TRBD2. The germline V gene encodes CDR1 SGHTS and CDR2 YDEGEE. The CDR3 sequence is 16 residues long. Germline trimming cut 0 bases from V and 4 bases from J; bases unmatched to any gene: 9. CDR3 loop: CASSLGRTRWIETQYF. CDR3 DNA: TGTGCCAGCAGCTTGGGCAGGACTAGATGGATAGAGACCCAGTACTTC.

The DNA of the CDR3 is TGTGCCAGCAGTTACCTGGCGGGGGGCACCGGGGAGCTGTTTTTT. Its translation is CASSYLAGGTGELFF. This sequence joins TRBV6-6 and TRBJ2-2; 8 bases agree with TRBD2. V lost 2 bases, J lost 4 bases, and 3 bases stayed unmatched. Germline CDR1 is MNHNY and CDR2 is SVGAGI (reference sequence). CDR3 length: 15 amino acids.

The chain employs TRBV21-1 and TRBJ2-7; the table names TRBD1, a call not compared with the DNA. TRBV21-1 is termed a pseudogene. The CDR3 is made up of 16 amino acids. The DNA of the CDR3 is TGTGCCAGCAGTTCGCCGGGACAGGGGGATTTGTACGAGCAGTACTTC. Its translation is CASSSPGQGDLYEQYF.

The genes are TRBV5-1 and TRBJ1-1, with D possibly being TRBD1 (5 bases). Looked up from germline, CDR1 is SGHRS and CDR2 is YFSETQ. The V and J ends lost 0 bases and 1 base respectively, with 7 bases between them. There are 14 residues in the CDR3. The CDR3 DNA sequence: TGCGCCAGCAGCTTGGTACAGGAGAACACTGAAGCTTTCTTT. Its translation is CASSLVQENTEAFF.

This sequence joins TRBV19 and TRBJ1-2, with a weak D call TRBD1 (6 bases). CDR3 length: 13 residues. CDR1 is LNHDA and CDR2 is SQIVND in the germline V gene (reference sequence). Trimming left V 3 bases short and J 8 bases short, with 13 bases between. This CDR3 is CASSIYRAEGYTF. The CDR3 DNA follows: TGTGCCAGTAGTATCTACAGGGCGGAGGGCTACACCTTC.

In this sample, this clone turned up a few times. The V and J genes are TRBV6-5 and TRBJ2-1, with TRBD2 identical over 10 bases. The CDR3 has 14 residues. In germline, CDR1 is MNHEY, CDR2 SVGAGI. Germline trimming cut 7 bases from V and 5 bases from J; bases unmatched to any gene: 5. CDR3 sequence (DNA): TGTGCCAGCACCGATAGCGGGGGGAACAATGAGCAGTTCTTC. Its translation is CASTDSGGNNEQFF.